Listed here is a single TCR beta chain. MiXCR was run by TCRdb on the 5' RACE reads, yielding one entry per CDR3 protein. The repertoire holds 230,000 or so distinct CDR3 sequences, with 20% to 30% as singletons. The sample belongs to a study of CD8 T cells in ankylosing spondylitis. The CDR3 totals 14 residues. Between the trimmed V and J ends, which lost 6 bases and 2 bases, there was a span of 16 bases. The germline V gene has CDR1 DFQATT and CDR2 SNEGSKA (reference sequence). This receptor was obtained from a male donor with ankylosing spondylitis or in good health (not recorded which). Sequencing used blood, either unsorted or a sorted T cell fraction (not recorded which). The chain employs TRBV20-1 and TRBJ1-2; possible D gene TRBD1, 5 bases. CDR3 in DNA: TGCAGTGCCCCTTCGGCAGGGAGAAACTATGGCTACACCTTC. Translating it yields CSAPSAGRNYGYTF.